This entry is about one TCR beta chain. Its cognate antigen is unknown. Other DNA sequences within the sample encode an identical CDR3. These data come from a study of T cell responses to AZD1222 COVID-19 vaccine. Here immunoSEQ multiplex PCR was the method, and the copy in TCRdb shows in-frame clones only, minus some. In the table there are about 140,000 clones, about 92% of which are singletons. Per the germline V gene, CDR1 is MDHEN and CDR2 is SYDVKM. The CDR3 has 13 residues. Between the trimmed V and J ends, which lost 5 bases and 4 bases, there was a span of 9 bases. Study observations and caveats: Most donors were white British and more were female, and clonal diversity was possibly underestimated.

The rearrangement uses TRBV28 and TRBJ1-5; D gene uncertain. This receptor was taken from an adult in good health. Sequenced here: peripheral blood, sampled on day 0 of AZD1222 vaccination. DNA of the CDR3: TGTGCCAGCAGTCTACTGGGAAATCAGCCCCAGCATTTT. The encoded protein is CASSLLGNQPQHF.